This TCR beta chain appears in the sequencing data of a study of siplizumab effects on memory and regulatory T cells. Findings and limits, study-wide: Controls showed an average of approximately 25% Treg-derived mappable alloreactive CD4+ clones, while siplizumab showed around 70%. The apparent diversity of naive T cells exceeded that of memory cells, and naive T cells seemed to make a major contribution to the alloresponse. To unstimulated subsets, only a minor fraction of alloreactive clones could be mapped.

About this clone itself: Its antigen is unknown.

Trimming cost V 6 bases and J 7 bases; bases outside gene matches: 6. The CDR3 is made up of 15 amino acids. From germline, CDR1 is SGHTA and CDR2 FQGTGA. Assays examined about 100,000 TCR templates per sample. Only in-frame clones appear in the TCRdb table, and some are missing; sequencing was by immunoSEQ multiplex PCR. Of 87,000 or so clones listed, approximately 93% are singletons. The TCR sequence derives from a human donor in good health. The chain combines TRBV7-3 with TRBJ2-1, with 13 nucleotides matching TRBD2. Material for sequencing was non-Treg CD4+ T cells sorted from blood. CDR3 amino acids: CASSPTSGGVNEQFF. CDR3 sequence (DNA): TGTGCCAGCAGTCCCACTAGCGGGGGGGTAAATGAGCAGTTCTTC.